This T cell receptor beta chain was identified in a study of shared clonotypes between healthy human individuals. Study information: A donor's plate count was three for CD4 naive and three for CD4 memory; CD8 naive had two and CD8 memory one.

From germline, CDR1 is SGDLS and CDR2 YYNGEE. This CDR3 region has 14 residues. V dropped 0 bases and J dropped 1 base, with 8 bases sitting between them. Profiling relied on immunoSEQ multiplex PCR, and the TCRdb table lists in-frame clones only, not all of them. The table shows fewer than 1.8 million clones, with approximately 98.5% occurring only once. This clonotype originated in a young man in good health. The chain employs TRBV9 and TRBJ2-7; no clear D. The sequenced sample was naive CD4+ T cells sorted from blood. Noted subset: CD45RA+ positively selected. CDR3 sequence reads: CASSVDTVSYEQYF. The CDR3 region has the DNA TGTGCCAGCAGCGTAGACACGGTGTCCTACGAGCAGTACTTC.